What follows are 4 T cell receptor beta chains derived from one specimen sequenced in a study of T cells in Graves' hyperthyroidism and ophthalmopathy. The investigators amplified TCR beta CDR3 regions from RNA transcripts. RT-PCR in the first round (using the HTBI primer set) targeted the TCR CDR3. Via MiXCR, TCRdb re-called the multiplex PCR reads, giving one row per CDR3 protein. The sample lists around 580,000 distinct CDR3 sequences; around 15% were seen once. The sequenced sample consisted of blood. The receptors were sampled from a woman aged 18 to 35 with Graves' hyperthyroidism.

This clonotype was counted a few times. This chain links TRBV18 with TRBJ2-1; the D is unclear. The CDR3 extends over 12 amino acids. V lost 2 bases and J lost 10, with 9 bases in between. The germline V gene has CDR1 KGHSH and CDR2 LQKENI. CDR3 in amino acids: CASSPTGPEQFF. CDR3 nucleotide sequence: TGTGCCAGCTCACCAACCGGACCCGAGCAGTTCTTC.

The chain combines TRBV4-3 with TRBJ2-3; D may be TRBD2 (6 bases). The CDR3 covers 13 residues. Germline V gene sequence: CDR1 LGHNA, CDR2 YSLEER. Trimming cost V 4 bases and J 6 bases, with 11 bases left between them. The CDR3 protein is CASSPQLADTQYF. CDR3 nucleotides: TGCGCCAGCAGCCCTCAGCTAGCGGATACGCAGTATTTT.

A note on this clonotype: A much larger clonotype is one base distant, so this may be a read error. V is TRBV4-1 and J is TRBJ2-7; tentative D call: TRBD2 (6 bases). This CDR3 is built from 15 residues. Germline CDR1 is MGHRA and CDR2 is YSYEKL. The CDR3 is CASSQPGTGSYDQYF. The CDR3, as DNA: TGCGCCAGCAGCCAACCGGGGACTGGGAGCTACGATCAGTACTTC.

This clonotype was counted only a few times. The V and J genes are TRBV25-1 and TRBJ2-5; a weak D match, TRBD1 (6 bases). The CDR3 is 13 amino acids. Germline V gene lookup returns CDR1 MGHDK and CDR2 SYGVNS. The V and J ends lost 5 bases and 2 bases respectively, with 9 bases between them. DNA for the CDR3: TGTGCCAGCAGTAGCGACAGGCAAGAGACCCAGTACTTC. This encodes CASSSDRQETQYF. Drawing the rest from reference TRBV25-1 and TRBJ2-5, the complete variable domain is EADIYQTPRYLVIGTGKKITLECSQTMGHDKMYWYQQDPGMELHLIHYSYGVNSTEKGDLSSESTVSRIRTEHFPLTLESARPSHTSQYLCASSSDRQETQYFGPGTRLLVL.